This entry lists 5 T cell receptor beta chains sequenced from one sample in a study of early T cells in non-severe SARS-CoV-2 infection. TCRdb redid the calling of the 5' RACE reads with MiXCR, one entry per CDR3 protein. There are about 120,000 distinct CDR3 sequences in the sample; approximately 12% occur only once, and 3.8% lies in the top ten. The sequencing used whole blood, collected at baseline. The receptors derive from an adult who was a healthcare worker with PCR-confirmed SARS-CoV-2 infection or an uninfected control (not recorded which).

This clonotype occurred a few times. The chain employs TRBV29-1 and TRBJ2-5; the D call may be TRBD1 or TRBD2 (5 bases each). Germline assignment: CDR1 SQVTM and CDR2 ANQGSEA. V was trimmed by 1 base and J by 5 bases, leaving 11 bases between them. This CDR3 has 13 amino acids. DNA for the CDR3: TGCAGCGTTGAAGGGGGGTACGTCGAGACCCAGTACTTC. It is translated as CSVEGGYVETQYF.

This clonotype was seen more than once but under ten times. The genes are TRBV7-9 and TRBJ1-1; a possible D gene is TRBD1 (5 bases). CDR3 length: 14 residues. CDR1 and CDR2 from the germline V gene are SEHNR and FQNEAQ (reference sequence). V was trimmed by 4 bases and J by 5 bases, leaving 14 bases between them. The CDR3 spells CASSSEPGGTEAFF. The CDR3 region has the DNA TGTGCCAGCAGCTCAGAACCGGGGGGAACTGAAGCTTTCTTT.

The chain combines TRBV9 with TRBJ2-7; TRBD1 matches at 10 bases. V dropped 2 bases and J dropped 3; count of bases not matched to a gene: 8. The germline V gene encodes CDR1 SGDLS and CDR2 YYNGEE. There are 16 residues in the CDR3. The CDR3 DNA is TGTGCCAGCAGCGTCAATCCCGGGACAGGGGACTACGAGCAGTACTTC. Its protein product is CASSVNPGTGDYEQYF. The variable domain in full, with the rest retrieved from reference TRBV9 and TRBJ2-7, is DSGVTQTPKHLITATGQRVTLRCSPRSGDLSVYWYQQSLDQGLQFLIQYYNGEERAKGNILERFSAQQFPDLHSELNLSSLELGDSALYFCASSVNPGTGDYEQYFGPGTRLTVT.

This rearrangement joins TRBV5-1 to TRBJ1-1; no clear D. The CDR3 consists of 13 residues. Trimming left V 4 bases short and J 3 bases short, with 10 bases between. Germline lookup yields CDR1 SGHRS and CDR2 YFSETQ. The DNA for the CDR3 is TGCGCCAGCAGCCTTAACGGGTACACTGAAGCTTTCTTT. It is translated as CASSLNGYTEAFF.

CDR3 amino acids: CASSPGSQIYNEQFF. CDR3 nucleotide sequence: TGTGCCAGCAGCCCCGGGTCTCAAATCTACAATGAGCAGTTCTTC. The chain joins TRBV28 to TRBJ2-1, with D unclear. V lost 6 bases, J lost 3 bases, and 15 bases lay in between. CDR3 length: 15 residues. The V gene's germline CDR1 is MDHEN and CDR2 SYDVKM.